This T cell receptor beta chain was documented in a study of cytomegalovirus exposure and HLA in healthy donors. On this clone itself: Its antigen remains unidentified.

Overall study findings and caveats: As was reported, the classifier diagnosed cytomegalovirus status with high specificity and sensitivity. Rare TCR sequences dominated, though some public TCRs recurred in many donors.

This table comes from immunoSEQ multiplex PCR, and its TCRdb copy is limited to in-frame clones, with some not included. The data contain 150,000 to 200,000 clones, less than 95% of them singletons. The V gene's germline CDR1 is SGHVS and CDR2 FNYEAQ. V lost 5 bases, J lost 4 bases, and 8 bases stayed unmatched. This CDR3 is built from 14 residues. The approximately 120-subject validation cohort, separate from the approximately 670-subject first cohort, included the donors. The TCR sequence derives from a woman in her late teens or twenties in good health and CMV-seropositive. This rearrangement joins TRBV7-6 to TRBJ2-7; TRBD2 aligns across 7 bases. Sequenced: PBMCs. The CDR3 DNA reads TGTGCCAGCAGCCCCGCCCCAGCGGGGTACGAGCAGTACTTC. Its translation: CASSPAPAGYEQYF.